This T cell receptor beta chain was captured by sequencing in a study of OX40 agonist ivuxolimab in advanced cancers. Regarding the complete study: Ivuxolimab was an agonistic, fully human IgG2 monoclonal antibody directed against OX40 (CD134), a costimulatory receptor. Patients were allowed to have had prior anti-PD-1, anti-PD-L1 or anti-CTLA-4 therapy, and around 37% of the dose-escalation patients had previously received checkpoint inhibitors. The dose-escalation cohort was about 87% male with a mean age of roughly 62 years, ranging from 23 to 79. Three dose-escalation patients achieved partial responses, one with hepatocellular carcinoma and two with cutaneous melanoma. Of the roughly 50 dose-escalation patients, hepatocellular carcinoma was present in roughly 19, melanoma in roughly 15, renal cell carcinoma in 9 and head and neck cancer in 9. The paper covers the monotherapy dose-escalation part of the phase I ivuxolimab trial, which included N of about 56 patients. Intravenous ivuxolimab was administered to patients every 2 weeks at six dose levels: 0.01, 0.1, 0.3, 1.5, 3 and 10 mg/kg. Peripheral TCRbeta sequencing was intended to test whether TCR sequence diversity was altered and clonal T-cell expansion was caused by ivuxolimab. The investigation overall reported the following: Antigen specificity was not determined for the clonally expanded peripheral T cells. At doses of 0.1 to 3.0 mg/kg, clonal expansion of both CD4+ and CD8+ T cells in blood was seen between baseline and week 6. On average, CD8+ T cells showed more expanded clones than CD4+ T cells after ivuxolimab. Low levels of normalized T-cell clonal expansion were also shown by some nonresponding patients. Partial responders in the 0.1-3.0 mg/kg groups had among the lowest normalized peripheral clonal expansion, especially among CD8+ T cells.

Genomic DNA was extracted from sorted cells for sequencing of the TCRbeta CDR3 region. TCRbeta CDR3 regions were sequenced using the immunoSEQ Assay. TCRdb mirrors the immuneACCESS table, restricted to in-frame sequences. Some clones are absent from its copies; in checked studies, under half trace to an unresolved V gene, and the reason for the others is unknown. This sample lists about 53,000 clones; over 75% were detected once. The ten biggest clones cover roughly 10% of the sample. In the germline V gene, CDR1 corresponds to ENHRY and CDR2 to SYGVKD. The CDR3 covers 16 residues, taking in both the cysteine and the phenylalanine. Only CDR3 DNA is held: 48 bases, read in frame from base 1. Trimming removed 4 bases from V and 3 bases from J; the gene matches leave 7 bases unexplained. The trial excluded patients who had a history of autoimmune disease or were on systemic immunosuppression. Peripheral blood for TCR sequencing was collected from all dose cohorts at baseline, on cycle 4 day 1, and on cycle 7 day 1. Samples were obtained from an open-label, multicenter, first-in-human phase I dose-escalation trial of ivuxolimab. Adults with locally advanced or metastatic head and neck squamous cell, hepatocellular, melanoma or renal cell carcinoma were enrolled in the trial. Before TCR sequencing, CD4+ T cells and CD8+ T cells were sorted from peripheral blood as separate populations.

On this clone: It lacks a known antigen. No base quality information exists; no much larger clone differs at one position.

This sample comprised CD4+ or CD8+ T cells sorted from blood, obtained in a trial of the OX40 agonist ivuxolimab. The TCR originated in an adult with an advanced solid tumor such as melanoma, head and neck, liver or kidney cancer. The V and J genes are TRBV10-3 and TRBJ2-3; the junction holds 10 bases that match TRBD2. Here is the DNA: TGTGCCATCAGTGCAGCCGGGACTAGCGTAACAGATACGCAGTATTTT. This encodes CAISAAGTSVTDTQYF.